This T cell receptor (beta chain) was observed in a study of T-cell reconstitution after alpha-beta-depleted transplantation in children. The CDR3 consists of 14 residues. V was pared by 0 bases and J by 2 bases, with 0 bases of the junction left unmatched. Per the germline V gene, CDR1 is KGHSH and CDR2 is LQKENI. This clonotype has a handful of counts. During its preparation, the TCRbeta library received unique molecular identifiers. TCRdb itself ran the PCR reads through MiXCR, one entry per CDR3 protein. The data contain some 400,000 distinct CDR3 sequences, about a fifth of them singletons. Sequenced material: PBMCs from the stem cell graft donor, taken from the stem cell graft. The TCR sequence derives from a human donor who donated a stem cell graft to a child with acute myeloid leukemia. This chain links TRBV18 with TRBJ2-5; 7 bases fit TRBD2. The CDR3 region is CASSPPAGQETQYF. The CDR3 bases are TGTGCCAGCTCACCACCAGCGGGGCAAGAGACCCAGTACTTC. Supplemented by reference TRBV18 and TRBJ2-5, the full variable domain reads NAGVMQNPRHLVRRRGQEARLRCSPMKGHSHVYWYRQLPEEGLKFMVYLQKENIIDESGMPKERFSAEFPKEGPSILRIQQVVRGDSAAYFCASSPPAGQETQYFGPGTRLLVL.